This TCR beta chain derives from a study of blood T cell repertoires in COVID-19. Germline V CDR1 and CDR2: LGHNA, YNFKEQ. Unmatched junction bases numbered 4, after V lost 0 bases and J lost 9 bases. The CDR3 totals 15 residues. Study processing details: Estimated nucleated cell counts came from reference gene primer amplification. Data came from immunoSEQ multiplex PCR; TCRdb stores just in-frame clones and leaves some out. That table furnishes V, J and clone size, whereas the DNA furnished D and trimming. The top ten hold around 1.9% of the sample, which has 230,000 or so clones, nearly 90% seen once.

The chain employs TRBV4-2 and TRBJ1-6, with 8 bases fitting TRBD1. The receptor comes from a woman aged 60-75 years with COVID-19, enrolled during active disease. The sequenced material came from peripheral blood. The chain's CDR3 is CASSQEVTGGSPLHF. The CDR3 bases are TGTGCCAGCAGCCAAGAGGTTACAGGGGGTTCACCCCTCCACTTT.